Listed here are 12 T cell receptor beta chains from one sample, sequenced in a study of blood T cell repertoires in COVID-19. Produced via immunoSEQ multiplex PCR; TCRdb's table is partial and in-frame only. Of approximately 530,000 clones listed, less than 90% were seen once; the top ten hold roughly 8%. Sequenced: peripheral blood. The origin of the receptors is a woman between 45 and 65 years old with COVID-19, enrolled during active disease.

The genes are TRBV11-2 and TRBJ2-5; 10 bases are a match to TRBD1. The CDR3 is made up of 17 amino acids. Germline V gene lookup returns CDR1 SGHAT and CDR2 FQNNGV. The junction had 13 bases not matched to a gene; V was cut back by 4 bases and J by 5 bases. The CDR3 spells CASSYKGGQGLEETQYF. For the CDR3, the DNA is TGTGCCAGCAGCTACAAGGGGGGACAGGGGTTGGAGGAGACCCAGTACTTC.

This clone was detected only once. The V and J genes are TRBV19 and TRBJ1-3; D remains ambiguous. The CDR3 length is 17 residues. V lost 6 bases to trimming and J lost 2 bases, with 20 bases between them. The germline V gene encodes CDR1 LNHDA and CDR2 SQIVND (reference sequence). The CDR3 loop reads CASRSHTPGQAGNTIYF. The DNA of the CDR3 is TGTGCCAGTAGGTCTCACACCCCGGGTCAAGCTGGAAACACCATATATTTT.

The CDR3 is CASSDPPTDSSYNSPLHF. The DNA of the CDR3 is TGTGCCAGCAGCGACCCCCCCACCGATAGCTCCTATAATTCACCCCTCCACTTT. The chain is built from TRBV9 and TRBJ1-6; D ambiguous. Trimming stripped 3 bases from V and 0 bases from J, with 16 bases between. CDR1 SGDLS and CDR2 YYNGEE come from the germline V gene. The CDR3 has 18 amino acids.

The genes are TRBV10-3 and TRBJ1-2; D ambiguous. The CDR3 runs to 16 residues. The V end lost 0 bases, the J end lost 3 bases, and 14 bases lay between the germline ends. CDR1 and CDR2 from the germline V gene are ENHRY and SYGVKD. The CDR3 is CAISESAGYGDYGYTF. The CDR3 DNA follows: TGTGCCATCAGTGAGTCAGCAGGTTACGGCGACTATGGCTACACCTTC.

The chain is built from TRBV6-5 and TRBJ2-7; possibly TRBD1 for D (5 bases). The CDR3 has 13 residues. CDR1 and CDR2 from the germline V gene are MNHEY and SVGAGI. Trimming shortened V by 7 bases and J by 2 bases, and 12 bases separated the two germline ends. The CDR3 here is CASNLRVPYEQYF. DNA for the CDR3: TGTGCCAGCAACCTCAGGGTCCCCTACGAGCAGTACTTC.

The table lists this clone with a count of one. The chain carries TRBV4-1 and TRBJ1-1; a possible D gene is TRBD1 (6 bases). The CDR3 runs to 16 residues. V lost 7 bases to trimming and J lost 0 bases, with 18 bases between them. CDR1 is MGHRA, CDR2 YSYEKL, per germline. CDR3 in amino acids: CASNFLAAGVNTEAFF. The CDR3, as DNA: TGCGCCAGCAACTTCCTCGCGGCAGGGGTGAACACTGAAGCTTTCTTT.

The chain has TRBV2 and TRBJ1-1; D remains ambiguous. V was shortened by 9 bases and J by 2 bases, with 16 bases between the two germline ends. The germline V gene encodes CDR1 SNHLY and CDR2 FYNNEI. The CDR3 runs to 14 residues. In nucleotides, the CDR3 is TGTGCCAGTCGCCCCCGCGAGGGTAACACTGAAGCTTTCTTT. Its translation: CASRPREGNTEAFF.

The chain couples TRBV5-4 to TRBJ1-4; maybe TRBD1 (6 bases). CDR3 length: 18 residues. Germline CDR1 and CDR2: SGHNT and YYREEE (reference sequence). Trimming shortened V by 4 bases and J by 0 bases, and 19 bases separated the two germline ends. The CDR3 nucleotides read TGTGCCAGCAGCCCGGCGGTCGGGTCAGGGGCAACTAATGAAAAACTGTTTTTT. Encoded protein: CASSPAVGSGATNEKLFF.

This clone was observed once. The sample contains more than one DNA sequence encoding this CDR3. The chain uses TRBV9 and TRBJ1-6, with D unclear. CDR3 size: 14 residues. Germline assignment: CDR1 SGDLS and CDR2 YYNGEE. The V end lost 0 bases, the J end lost 5 bases, and 6 bases lay between the germline ends. The DNA of the CDR3 is TGTGCCAGCAGCGTAGAAGGAGATAATTCACCCCTCCACTTT. This codes for CASSVEGDNSPLHF.

The chain combines TRBV3-1 (or the pseudogene TRBV3-2) with TRBJ1-2, with 10 bases matching TRBD1. The ends lost 1 base at V and 4 bases at J; junction bases unmatched: 6. Germline CDR1 is LGHDT and CDR2 is YNNKEL (reference sequence). CDR3 size: 16 residues. As DNA, the CDR3 is TGTGCCAGCAGCCAAGGTGGGACAGGGGAGAGCTATGGCTACACCTTC. Translated, it gives CASSQGGTGESYGYTF.

The rearrangement joins TRBV5-1 to TRBJ2-6; D is unclear. Germline V CDR1 and CDR2: SGHRS, YFSETQ. Trimming took 7 bases from V and 0 from J, leaving 14 bases between them. The CDR3 length is 16 residues. CDR3: CASHLGGASGANVLTF. The CDR3 DNA reads TGCGCCAGCCACTTAGGCGGAGCCTCTGGGGCCAACGTCCTGACTTTC.

The V gene is TRBV28, the J gene TRBJ1-4; TRBD1 matches 7 bases. V lost 6 bases, J lost 6 bases, and 10 bases stayed unmatched. CDR1 and CDR2 (germline): MDHEN, SYDVKM. This CDR3 is built from 15 residues. For the CDR3, the DNA is TGTGCCAGCAGACGAGACAGGGTCGGGGATGAAAAACTGTTTTTT. This encodes CASRRDRVGDEKLFF.